The 27 T cell receptor beta chains in this list originate from one sample, sequenced in a study of blood T cell repertoires in COVID-19. Measured with immunoSEQ multiplex PCR; TCRdb has only the in-frame clones, and not every one. The sample has more than 110,000 clones, 75% to 80% seen once. What was sequenced was peripheral blood. The receptors derive from a woman aged 50 to 60 with active or convalescent COVID-19.

This clone was seen a single time. The chain employs TRBV2 and TRBJ2-3, with D perhaps matching TRBD1 (6 bases). V was shortened by 1 base and J by 14 bases, with 13 bases between the two germline ends. Germline CDR1 reads SNHLY; CDR2 reads FYNNEI. CDR3 length: 12 amino acids. CDR3 DNA: TGTGCCAGCAGTGAAGTTGGGGGCGATCGGTATTTT. It yields the protein CASSEVGGDRYF.

This clone came up once. The chain carries TRBV12-5 and TRBJ2-3; D is possibly TRBD2 (5 bases). The CDR3 length is 17 residues. The ends were cut back, 0 bases at V and 5 bases at J, with 18 bases in the middle. Germline V gives CDR1 LGHNT, CDR2 FRNRAP. For the CDR3, the DNA is TGTGCTAGTGGTTTGGTACTGTCTGCGGGCCAAGTAGATACGCAGTATTTT. This gives the protein CASGLVLSAGQVDTQYF.

This clone was detected only once. V is TRBV7-6 and J is TRBJ2-3; tentative D call: TRBD1 (5 bases). CDR3 size: 15 residues. Germline CDR1 and CDR2: SGHVS and FNYEAQ. V lost 4 bases and J lost 1, with 12 bases in between. The CDR3 protein is CASSSNSQGTDTQYF. DNA for the CDR3: TGTGCCAGCAGCTCGAACTCACAGGGCACAGATACGCAGTATTTT.

The rearrangement uses TRBV27 and TRBJ2-2; possible D gene TRBD2, 6 bases. V was shortened by 0 bases and J by 2 bases, with 7 bases between the two germline ends. CDR1 MNHEY and CDR2 SMNVEV come from the germline V gene (reference sequence). The CDR3 is 15 amino acids. The CDR3 nucleotides read TGTGCCAGCAGTTTATCTAGCGGAAACACCGGGGAGCTGTTTTTT. Amino acid sequence: CASSLSSGNTGELFF.

The J gene is TRBJ2-5, the V gene TRBV2; 11 nucleotides line up with TRBD2. V was pared by 7 bases and J by 1 base, with 5 bases of the junction left unmatched. Germline CDR1 and CDR2: SNHLY and FYNNEI. The CDR3 is 15 amino acids. CDR3 residues: CASTLAGGPQETQYF. The CDR3 bases are TGTGCCAGCACCTTAGCGGGGGGGCCCCAAGAGACCCAGTACTTC.

The chain uses TRBV5-4 and TRBJ2-7; 7 nucleotides line up with TRBD2. CDR3 length equals 14 residues. The V segment lost 3 bases and the J segment 5 bases; nucleotides outside the gene matches: 8. The germline CDR1 and CDR2 sequences are SGHNT and YYREEE (reference sequence). The CDR3, as DNA: TGTGCCAGCAGCTATGGGAGGGCCCCCCACGAGCAGTACTTC. Amino acid sequence: CASSYGRAPHEQYF.

The chain has TRBV27 and TRBJ2-1; 8 bases fit TRBD2. This CDR3 spans 18 amino acids. Trimming removed 3 bases from V and 6 bases from J; junction bases left unmatched: 16. CDR1 is MNHEY and CDR2 is SMNVEV in the germline V gene (reference sequence). For the CDR3, the DNA is TGTGCCAGCAGTTTCCGCGGGGGGCTTGTTGTGTTCGTCAATGAGCAGTTCTTC. It translates to CASSFRGGLVVFVNEQFF.

This chain connects TRBV27 to TRBJ2-7; weak D call: TRBD1 (7 bases). The CDR3 is made up of 14 amino acids. The germline V gene has CDR1 MNHEY and CDR2 SMNVEV (reference sequence). The V end lost 2 bases, the J end lost 1 base, and 9 bases lay between the germline ends. The DNA for the CDR3 is TGTGCCAGCAGTTTACAGGGGGGATCCTACGAGCAGTACTTC. Encoded protein: CASSLQGGSYEQYF.

This clone came up many times. The rearrangement joins TRBV11-2 to TRBJ2-7; the match to TRBD1 covers 9 bases. The ends lost 5 bases at V and 6 bases at J; junction bases unmatched: 5. CDR1 is SGHAT and CDR2 is FQNNGV in the germline V gene. CDR3 size: 13 residues. The CDR3 DNA reads as TGTGCCAGCAGCCGGGACAGGGCCTCCGAGCAGTACTTC. Translation gives CASSRDRASEQYF.

The rearrangement joins TRBV11-1 to TRBJ2-1, with D possibly matching TRBD2 (5 bases). This CDR3 has 16 residues. V was clipped by 4 bases and J by 1 base, with 14 bases between them. Germline loops: CDR1 SGHAT, CDR2 FQDESV (reference sequence). The CDR3 DNA reads TGTGCCAGCAGCTCCCTGGGAGTAGGGTCCTACAATGAGCAGTTCTTC. Translated, it gives CASSSLGVGSYNEQFF.

The chain carries TRBV4-3 and TRBJ1-2, with D maybe TRBD1 (5 bases). CDR3 size: 17 residues. V gave up 0 bases and J gave up 6 bases, with 20 bases separating them. CDR1 is LGHNA, CDR2 YSLEER, per germline. CDR3 residues: CASSQDLGEAIFNGYTF. The DNA for the CDR3 is TGCGCCAGCAGCCAAGATCTGGGGGAGGCTATTTTCAATGGCTACACCTTC.

V gene TRBV7-2 combines with J gene TRBJ1-5; D may be TRBD1 (6 bases). The germline gives CDR1 SGHTA, CDR2 FQGNSA. Trimming left V 3 bases short and J 5 bases short, with 11 bases between. The CDR3 totals 14 residues. CDR3: CASSFQPGDQPQHF. As DNA, the CDR3 is TGTGCCAGCAGCTTTCAACCAGGGGATCAGCCCCAGCATTTT. Based on the CDR3 plus reference TRBV7-2 and TRBJ1-5, the full variable domain is GAGVSQSPSNKVTEKGKDVELRCDPISGHTALYWYRQSLGQGLEFLIYFQGNSAPDKSGLPSDRFSAERTGGSVSTLTIQRTQQEDSAVYLCASSFQPGDQPQHFGDGTRLSIL.

This rearrangement joins TRBV7-9 to TRBJ2-1, with a tentative D call TRBD1 (6 bases). The germline CDR1 and CDR2 sequences are SEHNR and FQNEAQ (reference sequence). Trimming removed 5 bases at V and 8 bases at J, with 13 bases between. CDR3 length equals 13 residues. The CDR3 nucleotides read TGTGCCAGCAGCCCAAACAGGGTCGATGAGCAGTTCTTC. This translates into CASSPNRVDEQFF.

The V and J genes are TRBV7-2 and TRBJ1-6; 8 bases agree with TRBD1. CDR3 length equals 14 residues. The trim removed 1 base at V and 7 bases at J, leaving 0 bases unmatched. CDR1 and CDR2 from the germline V gene are SGHTA and FQGNSA. Here the CDR3 reads CASSLGTGNSPLHF. CDR3 bases: TGTGCCAGCAGCTTAGGGACAGGGAATTCACCCCTCCACTTT.

On this clone itself: The junction shows a germline mismatch at one end, possibly a read error. The rearrangement links TRBV5-6 to TRBJ2-1; 9 bases are shared with TRBD1. This CDR3 has 18 amino acids. Germline V gene lookup returns CDR1 SGHDT and CDR2 YYEEEE. CDR3 residues: CASSSRDRALGGYNGQFF. In DNA form, the CDR3 reads TGTGCCAGCAGCAGCCGGGACAGGGCTCTTGGCGGGTACAATGGGCAGTTCTTC.

The count of this clone is one. The J gene is TRBJ2-1, the V gene TRBV2; maybe TRBD2 (6 bases). Germline V gene sequence: CDR1 SNHLY, CDR2 FYNNEI. The CDR3 has 16 residues. V dropped 7 bases and J dropped 1 base, with 17 bases sitting between them. The CDR3 protein is CASTRDPGASYNEQFF. For the CDR3, the DNA is TGTGCCAGCACCAGAGACCCGGGAGCATCCTACAATGAGCAGTTCTTC.

The CDR3 nucleotides are TGTGCCAGCAGTGAAGTGTCGGGCGGGCCCTACGAGCAGTACTTC. Residues: CASSEVSGGPYEQYF. J is TRBJ2-7 and V is TRBV6-1; TRBD2 might be the D (5 bases). Deletions cut 1 base from V and 2 bases from J, with 12 bases between. The CDR3 contains 15 residues. CDR1 and CDR2 (germline): MNHNS, SASEGT.

This clone has a handful of counts. The chain's CDR3 is CASSPPGGSNQPQHF. In DNA, the CDR3 is TGTGCCAGTAGCCCCCCGGGGGGTAGCAATCAGCCCCAGCATTTT. The chain carries TRBV19 and TRBJ1-5; D is possibly TRBD1 (5 bases). V lost 6 bases and J 0 bases, leaving 12 bases between the germline ends. Germline V gene lookup returns CDR1 LNHDA and CDR2 SQIVND (reference sequence). The CDR3 length is 15 residues.

This chain connects TRBV27 to TRBJ2-3; 12 nucleotides match TRBD2. The CDR3 is 16 residues long. Trimming cost V 5 bases and J 6 bases; bases outside gene matches: 9. CDR1 is MNHEY, CDR2 SMNVEV, per germline (reference sequence). The CDR3 spells CASSPRLAGARDTQYF. The CDR3 DNA is TGTGCCAGCAGTCCTCGACTAGCGGGAGCCAGGGATACGCAGTATTTT.

The chain is built from TRBV4-2 and TRBJ1-4; 8 nucleotides align to TRBD1. This CDR3 is 13 amino acids long. The germline V gene has CDR1 LGHNA and CDR2 YNFKEQ. V was pared by 4 bases and J by 5 bases, with 0 bases of the junction left unmatched. In nucleotides, the CDR3 is TGTGCCAGCAGCCGACAGGGGAATGAAAAACTGTTTTTT. Its protein is CASSRQGNEKLFF.

The V and J genes are TRBV27 and TRBJ2-7; possible D gene TRBD1, 6 bases. Trimming removed 5 bases at V and 6 bases at J, with 17 bases between. Germline V gives CDR1 MNHEY, CDR2 SMNVEV (reference sequence). The CDR3 totals 14 residues. CDR3 nucleotides: TGTGCCAGCAGTCGGGACACTGTGATCACCGAGCAGTACTTC. Its translation is CASSRDTVITEQYF.

The chain has TRBV3-1 (or the pseudogene TRBV3-2) and TRBJ2-7, with D possibly matching TRBD2 (6 bases). Trimming took 4 bases from V and 7 from J, leaving 14 bases between them. Germline values: CDR1 LGHDT, CDR2 YNNKEL (reference sequence). This CDR3 comprises 13 residues. The chain's CDR3 is CASSRTGVREQYF. DNA for the CDR3: TGTGCCAGCAGCCGAACGGGGGTTCGAGAGCAGTACTTC.

The rearrangement links TRBV28 to TRBJ2-7; TRBD2 matches 7 bases. CDR3 length equals 15 residues. CDR1 is MDHEN and CDR2 is SYDVKM in the germline V gene. V lost 4 bases and J lost 3; bases outside the gene matches: 9. The CDR3 protein is CASSSGGGVRYEQYF. The CDR3 coding sequence is TGTGCCAGCAGTTCTGGGGGAGGGGTGCGCTACGAGCAGTACTTC.

J is TRBJ2-3 and V is TRBV5-5, with TRBD2 matching over 7 bases. V shed 2 bases, J shed 3 bases, and the junction held 6 bases outside the gene matches. Germline CDR1 is SGHKS and CDR2 is YYEKEE (reference sequence). The CDR3 is 15 residues long. The CDR3, as DNA: TGTGCCAGCAGCTTCGCGGGAGATAGGACAGATACGCAGTATTTT. It yields the protein CASSFAGDRTDTQYF.

This clone was found once. The rearrangement uses TRBV30 and TRBJ1-6, with 7 bases that match TRBD1. Per the germline V gene, CDR1 is GTSNPN and CDR2 is SVGIG (reference sequence). The CDR3 has 13 amino acids. J lost 7 bases, V lost 8 bases, and 8 bases had no gene match. CDR3 amino acids: CAESTGRNSPLHF. CDR3 nucleotides: TGTGCCGAATCGACAGGGCGAAATTCACCCCTCCACTTT.

The chain is built from TRBV11-2 and TRBJ2-1; D unresolved. In germline, CDR1 is SGHAT, CDR2 FQNNGV. CDR3 size: 14 residues. Trimming stripped 0 bases from V and 5 bases from J, with 8 bases between. The CDR3 region has the DNA TGTGCCAGCAGCTTAGATACTCAAAACAATGAGCAGTTCTTC. It is translated as CASSLDTQNNEQFF.

The chain has TRBV27 and TRBJ1-5; 7 bases are shared with TRBD1. There are 17 residues in the CDR3. V lost 4 bases, J lost 2 bases, and 11 bases stayed unmatched. From germline, CDR1 is MNHEY and CDR2 SMNVEV (reference sequence). The CDR3 protein is CASSSNQRQGGNQPQHF. CDR3 nucleotide sequence: TGTGCCAGCAGTTCAAACCAACGACAGGGCGGCAATCAGCCCCAGCATTTT.